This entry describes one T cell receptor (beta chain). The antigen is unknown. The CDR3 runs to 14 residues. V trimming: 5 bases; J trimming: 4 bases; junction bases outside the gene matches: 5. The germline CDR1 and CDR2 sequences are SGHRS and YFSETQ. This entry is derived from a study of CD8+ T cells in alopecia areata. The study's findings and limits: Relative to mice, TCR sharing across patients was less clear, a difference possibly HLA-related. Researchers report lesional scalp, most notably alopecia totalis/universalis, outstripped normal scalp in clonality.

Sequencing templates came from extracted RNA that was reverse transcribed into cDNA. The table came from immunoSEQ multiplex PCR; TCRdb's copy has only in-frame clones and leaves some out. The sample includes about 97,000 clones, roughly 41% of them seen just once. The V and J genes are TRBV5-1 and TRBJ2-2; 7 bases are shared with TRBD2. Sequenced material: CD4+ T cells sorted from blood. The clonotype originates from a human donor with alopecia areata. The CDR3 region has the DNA TGCGCCAGCAGAGGCGGGAGTAGCACCGGGGAGCTGTTTTTT. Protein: CASRGGSSTGELFF.